Presented here are 5 T cell receptor beta chains from one specimen sequenced in a study of blood T cell repertoires in COVID-19. Measured with immunoSEQ multiplex PCR; TCRdb has only the in-frame clones, and not every one. Of over 90,000 clones in the sample, 65% to 85% were seen once. The material sequenced was peripheral blood. Receptor source: a man at least 80 years old with active or convalescent COVID-19.

The chain has TRBV2 and TRBJ2-1; 14 positions match TRBD2. The CDR3 is 17 residues long. The trim removed 6 bases at V and 0 bases at J, leaving 4 bases unmatched. Germline V gives CDR1 SNHLY, CDR2 FYNNEI. The CDR3 protein is CASRGGLAGGSYNEQFF. CDR3 nucleotides: TGTGCCAGCAGAGGCGGACTAGCGGGGGGCTCCTACAATGAGCAGTTCTTC.

V is TRBV18 and J is TRBJ2-7, with D uncertain. Germline CDR1 reads KGHSH; CDR2 reads LQKENI. The CDR3 loop spans 14 amino acids. V lost 0 bases and J lost 5, with 11 bases in between. Here the CDR3 reads CASSPPPGFNEQYF. The CDR3 DNA reads as TGTGCCAGCTCACCACCTCCAGGTTTCAACGAGCAGTACTTC.

CDR3 in amino acids: CASSATGLAVGTQYF. The CDR3 DNA sequence: TGTGCCAGCAGCGCCACGGGACTAGCGGTTGGGACCCAGTACTTC. The chain recombines TRBV7-9 with TRBJ2-5, with TRBD2 identical over 11 bases. The junction had 9 bases not matched to a gene; V was cut back by 5 bases and J by 7 bases. This CDR3 contains 15 residues. Germline CDR1 and CDR2: SEHNR and FQNEAQ (reference sequence).

The chain joins TRBV13 to TRBJ2-3; D possibly corresponds to TRBD2 (6 bases). Germline CDR1 is PRHDT and CDR2 is FYEKMQ (reference sequence). The V end lost 4 bases, the J end lost 0 bases, and 8 bases lay between the germline ends. The CDR3 runs 14 residues. CDR3 protein: CASSSSGSTDTQYF. The CDR3 DNA sequence: TGTGCCAGCAGCTCGAGCGGGAGCACAGATACGCAGTATTTT.

This chain links TRBV6-2 or TRBV6-3 with TRBJ2-3; possibly TRBD2 for D (6 bases). Trimming pared 2 bases from V and 1 base from J, leaving 13 bases between. The CDR3 runs to 16 residues. CDR1 and CDR2 (germline): MNHEY, SVGEGT. This CDR3 is CASSYGRGGGTDTQYF. For the CDR3, the DNA is TGTGCCAGCAGTTACGGGCGGGGAGGCGGCACAGATACGCAGTATTTT.